The T cell receptor beta chain under discussion was sequenced for a study of T cells in Graves' hyperthyroidism and ophthalmopathy. Reasons for excluding patients were uncontrolled infection, other autoimmune disease, pregnancy or lactation. This CDR3 spans 17 amino acids. V was shortened by 4 bases and J by 5 bases, with 25 bases between the two germline ends. From germline, CDR1 is SGHRS and CDR2 YFSETQ. Broader study findings: Most expanded thyroid clonotypes above 0.001 recurred in blood. Through a model of 13 V-J features, ophthalmopathy was separated from stable hyperthyroidism.

The CDR3 regions of TCR beta were amplified from RNA transcripts. With the HTBI primer set, the TCR CDR3 went through a first round of RT-PCR. TCRdb ran MiXCR on the multiplex PCR reads and lists one entry per CDR3 protein. The sample records about 590,000 distinct CDR3 sequences, 15% to 19% being singletons. With regard to this clonotype: Its matching antigen is unknown.

The sample consisted of blood. The TCR originated in a young woman with Graves' hyperthyroidism. J is TRBJ2-7 and V is TRBV5-1, with D perhaps TRBD1 (6 bases). The CDR3 is CASSQGRTGSPGDEQYF. As DNA, the CDR3 is TGCGCCAGCAGCCAGGGGCGTACAGGGTCTCCAGGGGACGAGCAGTACTTC.